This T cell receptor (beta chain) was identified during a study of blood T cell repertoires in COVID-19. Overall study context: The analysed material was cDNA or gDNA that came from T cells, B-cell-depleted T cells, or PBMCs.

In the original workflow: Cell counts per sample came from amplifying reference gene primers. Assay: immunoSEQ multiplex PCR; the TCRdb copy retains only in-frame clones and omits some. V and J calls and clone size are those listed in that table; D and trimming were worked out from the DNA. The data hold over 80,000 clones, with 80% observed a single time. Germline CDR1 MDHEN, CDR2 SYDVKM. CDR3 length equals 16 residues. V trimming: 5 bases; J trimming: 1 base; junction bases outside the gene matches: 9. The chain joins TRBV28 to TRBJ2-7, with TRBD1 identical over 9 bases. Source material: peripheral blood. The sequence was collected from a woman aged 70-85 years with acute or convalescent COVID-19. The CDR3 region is CASSITGGGSSYEQYF. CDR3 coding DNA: TGTGCCAGCAGTATTACAGGGGGCGGTTCATCCTACGAGCAGTACTTC.